Listed here are 18 T cell receptor beta chains from one sample, sequenced in a study of blood T cell repertoires in COVID-19. Libraries were prepared by immunoSEQ multiplex PCR; TCRdb keeps only in-frame clonotypes and omits some of them. The sample holds approximately 22,000 clones, 81% seen once. The specimen was peripheral blood. The receptors were gathered from a woman in her 70s with COVID-19, enrolled during active disease.

V usage is TRBV19 and J usage is TRBJ1-6; 8 nucleotides line up with TRBD1. V gave up 5 bases and J gave up 4 bases; unmatched junction bases: 10. The V gene's germline CDR1 is LNHDA and CDR2 SQIVND (reference sequence). The CDR3 totals 17 residues. The CDR3 region has the DNA TGTGCCAGTAGTGGACAGGGTCGGGTCGGTTATAATTCACCCCTCCACTTT. Its protein is CASSGQGRVGYNSPLHF.

The chain carries TRBV7-2 and TRBJ1-5; no definite D call. Germline V gives CDR1 SGHTA, CDR2 FQGNSA. V was pared by 2 bases and J by 3 bases, with 5 bases between. The CDR3 is 13 amino acids. The CDR3 nucleotides read TGTGCCAGCAGCTTAATAGACAATCAGCCCCAGCATTTT. Its translation is CASSLIDNQPQHF.

The chain uses TRBV5-6 and TRBJ1-2, with TRBD1 matching over 7 bases. The CDR3 extends over 14 amino acids. V was pared by 4 bases and J by 3 bases, with 6 bases of the junction left unmatched. The germline V gene encodes CDR1 SGHDT and CDR2 YYEEEE. CDR3: CASSTPGTDYGYTF. Here the CDR3 DNA reads TGTGCCAGCAGCACCCCCGGGACAGACTATGGCTACACCTTC.

V and J are TRBV6-4 and TRBJ1-1; D not certain. V gave up 4 bases and J gave up 1 base, with 7 bases separating them. Germline loops: CDR1 MRHNA, CDR2 SNTAGT. CDR3 length: 13 amino acids. The chain's CDR3 is CASSAVPNTEAFF. The DNA of the CDR3 is TGTGCCAGCAGTGCCGTCCCGAACACTGAAGCTTTCTTT.

The CDR3 is CASSVRDRGSNQPQHF. CDR3 nucleotides: TGTGCCAGTAGTGTCCGGGACAGGGGTAGCAATCAGCCCCAGCATTTT. The chain couples TRBV19 to TRBJ1-5; 10 positions match TRBD1. V shed 5 bases, J shed 0 bases, and the junction held 4 bases outside the gene matches. Germline V lookup: CDR1 LNHDA, CDR2 SQIVND (reference sequence). The CDR3 is 16 residues long.

The chain has TRBV5-1 and TRBJ1-4, with D tentatively TRBD1 (6 bases). Germline V gene sequence: CDR1 SGHRS, CDR2 YFSETQ. Between the trimmed V and J ends, which lost 4 bases and 4 bases, there was a span of 11 bases. The length of the CDR3 is 14 residues. The CDR3 bases are TGCGCCAGCAGCCCGGGACACGGTAATGAAAAACTGTTTTTT. This codes for CASSPGHGNEKLFF.

This sequence joins TRBV13 and TRBJ2-1; the match to TRBD2 covers 7 bases. The CDR3 runs to 15 residues. V dropped 4 bases and J dropped 10; count of bases not matched to a gene: 13. From germline, CDR1 is PRHDT and CDR2 FYEKMQ (reference sequence). The CDR3, as DNA: TGTGCCAGCAGCTCCCCCGGGGGGTCCTTCATGGAGCAGTTCTTC. Translation gives CASSSPGGSFMEQFF.

The chain joins TRBV18 to TRBJ2-2; D is possibly TRBD1 (6 bases). Germline-derived CDR1 and CDR2 are KGHSH and LQKENI. The CDR3 runs 14 residues. The germline V and J ends were trimmed by 5 bases and 3 bases, with 10 bases remaining between them. The CDR3 coding sequence is TGTGCCAGCTCAGAACAGGGTTACACCGGGGAGCTGTTTTTT. This gives the protein CASSEQGYTGELFF. The entire variable domain, with the rest obtained from reference TRBV18 and TRBJ2-2, is as follows: NAGVMQNPRHLVRRRGQEARLRCSPMKGHSHVYWYRQLPEEGLKFMVYLQKENIIDESGMPKERFSAEFPKEGPSILRIQQVVRGDSAAYFCASSEQGYTGELFFGEGSRLTVL.

This clone has a handful of counts. J is TRBJ1-1 and V is TRBV5-6, with 7 positions matching TRBD1. The CDR3 length is 17 residues. Trimming took 3 bases from V and 1 from J; bases not matched to a gene: 12. Germline values: CDR1 SGHDT, CDR2 YYEEEE. CDR3 protein: CASSSTLQGSANTEAFF. The DNA of the CDR3 is TGTGCCAGCAGCTCGACCCTACAGGGGTCCGCGAACACTGAAGCTTTCTTT.

This chain connects TRBV6-6 to TRBJ2-7; no clear D gene. The germline V gene has CDR1 MNHNY and CDR2 SVGAGI (reference sequence). Trimming took 2 bases from V and 6 from J, leaving 8 bases between them. The CDR3 spans 12 residues. Written as DNA, the CDR3 is TGTGCCAGCAGTTACGTCGGGTCCGAGCAGTACTTC. Translation gives CASSYVGSEQYF.

V gene TRBV28 combines with J gene TRBJ1-6, with 9 nucleotides matching TRBD1. Germline values: CDR1 MDHEN, CDR2 SYDVKM. The CDR3 is 14 residues long. J gave up 10 bases and V 6 bases, and 7 bases lay outside the gene matches. The CDR3 loop is CASRPGTGSSPLHF. The CDR3 DNA reads as TGTGCCAGCAGACCCGGGACAGGGTCGTCACCCCTCCACTTT.

The chain combines TRBV25-1 with TRBJ1-1; TRBD1 agrees at 7 bases. The ends lost 1 base at V and 1 base at J; junction bases unmatched: 3. This CDR3 is built from 15 residues. Germline values: CDR1 MGHDK, CDR2 SYGVNS. CDR3 coding DNA: TGTGCCAGCAGTGAATTTGGGACAGAGAACACTGAAGCTTTCTTT. It specifies CASSEFGTENTEAFF.

The chain combines TRBV7-6 with TRBJ1-2; a possible D gene is TRBD1 (5 bases). V shed 2 bases and J shed 4 bases, with 11 bases lying between them. This CDR3 is built from 14 residues. Germline CDR1 reads SGHVS; CDR2 reads FNYEAQ. The CDR3 nucleotides read TGTGCCAGCAGCTTAACAGGCTCTTCCTATGGCTACACCTTC. Translating gives CASSLTGSSYGYTF. The full variable domain, with the rest looked up from reference TRBV7-6 and TRBJ1-2, is GAGVSQSPRYKVTKRGQDVALRCDPISGHVSLYWYRQALGQGPEFLTYFNYEAQQDKSGLPNDRFSAERPEGSISTLTIQRTEQRDSAMYRCASSLTGSSYGYTFGSGTRLTVV.

The V gene is TRBV19, the J gene TRBJ1-2; D is possibly TRBD1 (6 bases). CDR1 and CDR2 (germline): LNHDA, SQIVND (reference sequence). V was pared by 5 bases and J by 8 bases, with 12 bases between. The CDR3 runs 12 residues. The chain's CDR3 is CASSWAQGGYTF. The CDR3 DNA sequence: TGTGCCAGTAGTTGGGCTCAGGGGGGCTACACCTTC.

The chain is built from TRBV6-6 and TRBJ2-1; 10 bases match TRBD1. There are 15 residues in the CDR3. V shed 3 bases, J shed 9 bases, and the junction held 8 bases outside the gene matches. Germline CDR1 MNHNY, CDR2 SVGAGI (reference sequence). The CDR3 spells CASSYSGTGDGEQFF. As DNA, the CDR3 is TGTGCCAGCAGTTATTCCGGGACAGGGGATGGTGAGCAGTTCTTC.

The genes are TRBV9 and TRBJ2-5; 8 nucleotides line up with TRBD1. Trimming at V came to 4 bases and at J to 2 bases, leaving 4 bases not matched to a gene. The CDR3 covers 14 residues. CDR1 SGDLS and CDR2 YYNGEE come from the germline V gene. CDR3 sequence: CASSLGQGQETQYF. CDR3 nucleotides: TGTGCCAGCAGCCTTGGACAGGGTCAAGAGACCCAGTACTTC.

J is TRBJ2-1 and V is TRBV24-1; TRBD2 agrees at 11 bases. Per germline, CDR1 KGHDR and CDR2 SFDVKD. After removal of 5 bases from V and 9 bases from J, the junction contained 20 bases not matched to a gene. The CDR3 totals 19 residues. CDR3 sequence: CATSAPRGQTSGEEGEQFF. The CDR3 nucleotides read TGTGCCACCAGTGCCCCGAGGGGACAGACTAGCGGGGAGGAGGGTGAGCAGTTCTTC.

The rearrangement links TRBV3-1 (or the pseudogene TRBV3-2) to TRBJ2-7; D is perhaps TRBD2 (6 bases). This CDR3 contains 13 residues. Germline CDR1 is LGHDT and CDR2 is YNNKEL (reference sequence). With 7 bases removed from V and 5 bases from J, the gap between germline ends came to 15 bases. The CDR3 region is CASTRRGSNEQYF. The CDR3 nucleotides read TGTGCCAGCACCCGGAGGGGTTCGAACGAGCAGTACTTC.